One sample yielded the 2 T cell receptor beta chains listed below, sequenced in a study of T-cell memory formation after mild COVID-19. Via MiXCR, TCRdb re-called the 5' RACE reads, giving one row per CDR3 protein. The sample lists roughly 120,000 distinct CDR3 sequences, roughly 20% occurring once. Material for sequencing was PBMCs or a T cell subset sorted from them (not recorded which). The receptors were gathered from a man aged 18 to 30 who had mild COVID-19 (a few samples of this study predate the infection). Cell type and time point are not known.

This rearrangement joins TRBV25-1 to TRBJ2-7; TRBD1 or TRBD2 may be the D gene (5 bases each). The CDR3 is made up of 13 amino acids. CDR1 and CDR2 from the germline V gene are MGHDK and SYGVNS. Trimming left V 7 bases short and J 4 bases short, with 14 bases between. The CDR3 sequence is CASTGTDNYEQYV. Written as DNA, the CDR3 is TGTGCCAGCACGGGGACGGACAATTACGAGCAGTACGTC.

The sample holds a few counts of this clonotype. The V gene is TRBV9, the J gene TRBJ2-1; unclear D gene. This CDR3 has 15 amino acids. Trimming pared 0 bases from V and 9 bases from J, leaving 16 bases between. Looked up from germline, CDR1 is SGDLS and CDR2 is YYNGEE. The CDR3 DNA reads TGTGCCAGCAGCGTAGAGGGCAGCTTAGTGGGTGAGCAGTTCTTC. Encoded protein: CASSVEGSLVGEQFF.